The entry that follows covers one T cell receptor (beta chain) sequence. No antigen is known for it. It has no much larger one-base neighbor in the sample; base qualities were not kept. The CDR3 starts with the cysteine, ends with the phenylalanine, and has 17 residues. Kept here is only the CDR3 DNA, which spans 51 bases and is read in frame from base 1. Relative to germline, V is missing 5 bases and J is missing 4 bases, with 9 bases of the junction outside any gene match. Based on the germline V gene, the CDR1 and CDR2 sequences are SGHVS and FQNEAQ. The source of the sample is a study of blood T cells in healthy people across ages (dated by TCRdb to between 2014 and 2016). For the study in its entirety: In model experiments, template switching captured roughly one uniquely barcoded TCR beta cDNA molecule for every two T cells. The study measured age-related changes in TCR beta repertoire diversity using deep sequencing normalized with unique cDNA molecular identifiers. The donors were split into four age groups: young (average around 16 years), middle-aged (roughly 42), aged (roughly 65) and long-lived (under 85). To avoid experimental bias, donors of different ages were distributed randomly across sequencing lanes. The study analyzed two additional independent replicas of 1 million unique cDNA reads from the same blood draw for two donors, one aged 18 to 30 and one aged 80 or older.

Library construction relied on 5' RACE. Instrument used: Illumina HiSeq 2500. The second PCR ran for about 6 to 12 cycles and used a J-beta primer mix along with a sample-barcoded 5' primer. A unique molecular identifier was introduced onto each TCR beta cDNA molecule by a template-switch 5' adaptor carrying 12 random nucleotides. At least 3 million CDR3-containing paired-end reads were obtained from each sample. First-strand cDNA was synthesized from all RNA with the Mint cDNA synthesis kit, primed by a TRBC-specific oligonucleotide. Following uracil-DNA glycosylase treatment, all cDNA underwent a first 18-cycle PCR with the universal primers M1SS and BC2_uni_R. Concerning the study's data processing: For normalization, 1 million high-quality reads were randomly selected from each sample, with every read carrying a distinct molecular identifier. Reads sharing molecular identifiers were discarded rather than binned into consensus sequences. MiTCR, with a Q25 quality threshold and the strictest error-elimination algorithm, was used for CDR3 identification, clonotype clustering and error correction. A nonparametric unseen species model with Euler transformation was used to estimate a lower bound on total TCR beta diversity. Through fastp at Q25 and MiXCR, TCRdb rebuilt clones from the public reads, retaining in-frame beta chains. A single entry per CDR3 protein holds the most common genes and DNA from its merged rows. These V and J calls are TCRdb output, not the study's own analysis. Recorded for this sample are about 1.8 million distinct CDR3 sequences; just under 50% of them occurred a single time. The top ten clonotypes cover approximately 2.1% of the sample.

What the study reported, not specific to this receptor: Estimates of total diversity based on one million sequenced T cells were regarded as lower bounds and as underestimates. As age increased, observed TCR beta diversity per million T cells dropped in a roughly linear way, and a significant reduction was already evident by age about 40. Bulk unsorted PBMC profiling prevented conclusive comparison of naive and antigen-experienced compartments. Compared with the aged group, the long-lived group had more naive CD4+ T cells, fewer expanded clones and increased TCR diversity, a pattern suggesting age selection. Observed TCR beta diversity correlated strongly with the percentage of naive T cells measured by flow cytometry. Because donor CMV infection status was unknown, age-related changes in expanded clonotypes were potentially confounded.

The donors were some 39 Caucasian individuals from Russia, aged roughly 6 to 100 years, who were systemically healthy. Each donor gave about 9.7 milliliters of peripheral blood, drawn into EDTA-treated Vacutainer tubes. Ficoll-Paque density-gradient centrifugation was used to isolate PBMCs, with at least 7 million obtained per sample. Trizol reagent was used to extract total RNA from PBMCs, with at least 6 micrograms per sample. The percentages of naive CD45RAhigh/CD27high T cells were determined by flow cytometry on a PBMC aliquot from every donor. Material: blood. The V gene is TRBV7-8 and the J gene is TRBJ1-6, with 9 bases aligning to TRBD1. The TCR originated in a woman aged 40 to 49 in good health. The DNA sequence reads TGTGCCAGCAGCCTGCGGACAGGGGATGAGTATAATTCACCCCTCCACTTT. This gives the protein CASSLRTGDEYNSPLHF.